The clone carrying this TCR beta chain was detected many times. Antigen: not known. This entry belongs to a study of neurological immune-mediated disorders. The unsorted libraries were generated from a total of 2 million PBMCs, which had been stored in RNAlater at -80 C. The making of cDNA relied on 5'RACE with 10-nucleotide random UMIs. TCRdb recomputed calls from the 5' RACE reads with MiXCR, one row per CDR3 protein. The sample lists about 48,000 distinct CDR3 sequences, around a tenth seen once, with 21% in the top ten. The study's findings and limits: TCR-beta repertoires seemed private in all groups, with no expanded CDR3 amino acid sequences shared. Multiple sclerosis was found to have the least TCR clonal expansion, below healthy controls, and HTLV-1-associated myelopathy the most.

The sequenced sample was PBMCs. This TCR derives from a woman in her forties with HTLV-1-associated myelopathy (HAM/TSP).

CDR3: CASSLRGSEQYF. The DNA for the CDR3 is TGTGCCAGCAGCTTAAGGGGCTCCGAGCAGTACTTC. The chain has TRBV7-6 and TRBJ2-7; possibly TRBD1 for D (5 bases). V shed 2 bases and J shed 6 bases, with 8 bases lying between them. Germline V CDR1 and CDR2: SGHVS, FNYEAQ. The CDR3 is 12 amino acids.